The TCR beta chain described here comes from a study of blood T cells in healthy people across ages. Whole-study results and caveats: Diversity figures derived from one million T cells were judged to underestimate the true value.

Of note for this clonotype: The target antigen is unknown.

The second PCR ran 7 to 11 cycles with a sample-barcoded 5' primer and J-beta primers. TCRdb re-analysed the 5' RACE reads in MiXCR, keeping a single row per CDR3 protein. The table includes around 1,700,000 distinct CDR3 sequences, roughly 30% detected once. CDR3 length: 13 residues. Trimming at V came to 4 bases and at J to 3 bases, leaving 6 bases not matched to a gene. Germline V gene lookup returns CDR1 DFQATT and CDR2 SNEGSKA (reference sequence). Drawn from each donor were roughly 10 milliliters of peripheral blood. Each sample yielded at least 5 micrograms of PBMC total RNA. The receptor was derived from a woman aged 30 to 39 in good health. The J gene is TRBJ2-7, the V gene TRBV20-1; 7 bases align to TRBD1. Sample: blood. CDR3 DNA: TGCAGTGCTACGGGACAGATAAACTACGAGCAGTACTTC. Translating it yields CSATGQINYEQYF.